This T cell receptor beta chain was sequenced in a study of cytomegalovirus exposure and HLA in healthy donors. Study outcomes and limitations: Immune exposure data for these donors was limited to CMV serostatus. In a later analysis, TCR beta V- and J-gene trimming was associated with a missense DCLRE1C variant. The authors confirmed in vitro that a few CMV-associated chains were specific for CMV antigens.

PCR was performed using 60 Vbeta and 13 Jbeta primers. Repertoires were generated with immunoSEQ multiplex PCR, while TCRdb's copy carries only in-frame clones and drops some. This table has more than 95,000 clones, around four fifths appearing once. Each of the donors was a healthy bone marrow donor. This CDR3 has 14 residues. Trimming removed 1 base from V and 2 bases from J, with 9 bases in between. The germline gives CDR1 LNHDA, CDR2 SQIVND (reference sequence). Comments on this clone: Its antigen is unknown.

J is TRBJ2-7 and V is TRBV19; D might be TRBD2 (6 bases). The sequencing sample was made of PBMCs. The clonotype originates from a man younger than 35 in good health and CMV-seropositive. CDR3 DNA: TGTGCCAGTAGTATAGCCGGCGGGACCTACGAGCAGTACTTC. This codes for CASSIAGGTYEQYF.